Sequencing of this T cell receptor beta chain was carried out in a study of cytomegalovirus exposure and HLA in healthy donors. Study-wide results and limits: In vitro, three CMV-associated chains proved specific for CMV antigens.

This CDR3 contains 14 residues. Germline CDR1 reads MNHNS; CDR2 reads SASEGT. Trimming cost V 1 base and J 5 bases, with 8 bases left between them. This clone was counted between two and nine times. What it binds is not known. 13 Jbeta primers and 60 Vbeta primers were used for the PCR. Measured with immunoSEQ multiplex PCR; TCRdb has only the in-frame clones, and not every one. This sample yields over 100,000 clones, of which roughly 74% are seen a single time; under 8.5% belongs to the top ten. The source material was PBMCs. The gene calls are TRBV6-1 and TRBJ1-4; D is possibly TRBD1 (5 bases). This sequence was found in a male donor in good health and CMV-seronegative. The CDR3 reads CASSEGGGNEKLFF. The CDR3 region has the DNA TGTGCCAGCAGTGAAGGGGGGGGGAATGAAAAACTGTTTTTT.